This T cell receptor beta chain was documented in a study of OX40 agonist ivuxolimab in advanced cancers. General notes on the study: Ivuxolimab was an agonistic, fully human IgG2 monoclonal antibody directed against OX40 (CD134), a costimulatory receptor. The paper covers the monotherapy dose-escalation part of the phase I ivuxolimab trial, which included N ≈ 50 patients. Prior anti-PD-1, anti-PD-L1 or anti-CTLA-4 therapy was permitted, and less than 45% of dose-escalation patients had received checkpoint inhibitors. Intravenous ivuxolimab was administered to patients every 2 weeks at six dose levels: 0.01, 0.1, 0.3, 1.5, 3 and 10 mg/kg. A male proportion of around 80% and a mean age of around 60 years, ranging from 23 to 79, were recorded for the dose-escalation cohort. Of the approximately 50 dose-escalation patients, hepatocellular carcinoma was present in around 20, melanoma in roughly 15, renal cell carcinoma in 9 and head and neck cancer in 9. Partial responses were achieved by three dose-escalation patients, of whom one had hepatocellular carcinoma and two had cutaneous melanoma. Peripheral TCRbeta sequencing was intended to test whether TCR sequence diversity was altered and clonal T-cell expansion was caused by ivuxolimab. Overall results and qualifications from the work: Which antigens the clonally expanded peripheral T cells were specific for was not determined. At doses of 0.1 to 3.0 mg/kg, clonal expansion of both CD4+ and CD8+ T cells in blood was seen between baseline and week 6. After ivuxolimab, more expanded clones were found on average in CD8+ T cells than in CD4+ T cells. Low levels of normalized T-cell clonal expansion were also seen in some patients who did not respond. Partial responders in the 0.1-3.0 mg/kg groups had among the lowest normalized peripheral clonal expansion, especially among CD8+ T cells.

Taken from cysteine to phenylalanine, the CDR3 has 15 residues. This entry keeps only the CDR3 DNA: 45 bases, framed from base 1. Trimming removed 5 bases from V and 1 base from J, leaving 14 bases between the germline ends. CDR1 and CDR2, per the germline V gene, are MNHEY and SVGAGI. The trial excluded patients who had a history of autoimmune disease or were on systemic immunosuppression. Peripheral blood for TCR sequencing was collected from all dose cohorts at baseline, on cycle 4 day 1, and on cycle 7 day 1. The samples were drawn from a first-in-human, open-label, multicenter phase I dose-escalation trial of ivuxolimab. Adults with locally advanced or metastatic melanoma, renal cell, hepatocellular, or head and neck squamous cell carcinoma were enrolled in the trial. Before TCR sequencing, CD4+ T cells and CD8+ T cells from peripheral blood were sorted into separate populations. For sequencing of the TCRbeta CDR3 region, genomic DNA was extracted from the sorted cells. TCRbeta CDR3 regions were sequenced using the immunoSEQ Assay. TCRdb provides this immuneACCESS table in a form limited to in-frame rearrangements. Some clones are lacking; in checked studies, under half of them reflect an unresolved V gene, and why the rest are absent is not known. In all, the sample holds about 72,000 clones, and almost 90% of those were seen once. 0.8% to 0.9% of the sample goes to the ten largest clones.

A few counts support this clone. Its cognate antigen has yet to be identified. The record has no base qualities; no much larger clone is one base away. The material was CD4+ or CD8+ T cells sorted from blood, obtained in a trial of the OX40 agonist ivuxolimab. This sequence was found in an adult with an advanced solid tumor such as melanoma, head and neck, liver or kidney cancer. The V and J genes are TRBV6-5 and TRBJ1-1, with the identity of the D gene unclear. The bases read TGTGCCAGCAGTACCTCCCTCAGACGGAACACTGAAGCTTTCTTT. It translates to CASSTSLRRNTEAFF.